Described below is a single T cell receptor (beta chain) sequence and its context. What it binds is unknown. This sample stems from a study of beta chain features in type 1 diabetes. Broader study findings: Among patients with Type 1 diabetes, TCRB CDR3s were moderately but significantly shorter in every one of the four CD4+ subsets. Reduced insertions and increased deletions marked VDJ junctions in type 1 diabetes patients.

Expressed TCRB transcripts were sequenced, since all the RNA that had been isolated was reverse transcribed. Assay used: immunoSEQ multiplex PCR; TCRdb lists only in-frame clones, some missing. The repertoire holds more than 200,000 clones, with approximately 16% as singletons. Sequences were obtained from naive CD4+ T cells from blood. The sequence was collected from a man aged 30-40 years with type 1 diabetes.

The CDR3 loop is CASSPLAGDTQYF. The DNA for the CDR3 is TGTGCCAGCAGCCCCCTGGCCGGAGATACGCAGTATTTT. The genes are TRBV7-2 and TRBJ2-3; no reliable D call. The CDR3 has 13 residues. V was clipped by 5 bases and J by 5 bases, with 11 bases between them. Germline lookup yields CDR1 SGHTA and CDR2 FQGNSA.